This TCR beta chain came from a study of technical replicates of blood from a few donors. The CDR3 sequence is 14 residues long. Germline V gene lookup returns CDR1 SGHRS and CDR2 YFSETQ. Between the trimmed V and J ends, which lost 4 bases and 5 bases, there was a span of 15 bases. Assay used: immunoSEQ multiplex PCR; TCRdb lists only in-frame clones, some missing. The repertoire consists of about 83,000 clones, with 91% occurring once and the leading ten covering about 0.39%. The origin of this receptor is a human donor in good health. J is TRBJ2-5 and V is TRBV5-1; perhaps TRBD2 as D (5 bases). The sequenced material came from T cells isolated from PBMCs. The CDR3 protein is CASSQSSPLETQYF. CDR3 in DNA: TGCGCCAGCAGCCAATCTAGCCCCTTGGAGACCCAGTACTTC.